This passage covers 26 T cell receptor beta chains from one sample sequenced in a study of shared clonotypes between healthy human individuals. Libraries were prepared by immunoSEQ multiplex PCR; TCRdb keeps only in-frame clonotypes and omits some of them. The sample holds about 480,000 clones; roughly 78% are singletons and the top ten take around 13%. The sample taken for sequencing was PBMCs. The source is a woman between 40 and 50 years old in good health. Some clones in this sample may be carry-over from other donors' samples.

This rearrangement joins TRBV6-5 to TRBJ1-2; 8 nucleotides match TRBD1. CDR1 MNHEY and CDR2 SVGAGI come from the germline V gene. The CDR3 consists of 13 residues. V trimming: 7 bases; J trimming: 5 bases; junction bases outside the gene matches: 6. The CDR3 protein is CASKRTGGYGYTF. For the CDR3, the DNA is TGTGCCAGCAAGCGCACAGGGGGGTATGGCTACACCTTC.

The V and J genes are TRBV19 and TRBJ2-1, with D unresolved. This CDR3 region has 12 residues. Trimming pared 7 bases from V and 10 bases from J, leaving 14 bases between. CDR1 is LNHDA, CDR2 SQIVND, per germline (reference sequence). The CDR3 spells CASTPSVGEQFF. The CDR3 nucleotides read TGTGCCAGTACCCCCTCTGTAGGGGAGCAGTTCTTC.

This clone was observed a few times. The chain uses TRBV7-2 and TRBJ2-7; the match to TRBD1 covers 8 bases. The CDR3 is made up of 15 amino acids. V lost 2 bases to trimming and J lost 3 bases; unmatched junction nucleotides: 6. Per germline, CDR1 SGHTA and CDR2 FQGNSA. The CDR3 DNA reads TGTGCCAGCAGCTTAAGCGCCGGGACAGGCTACGAGCAGTACTTC. Translation gives CASSLSAGTGYEQYF.

A few counts support this clone. The chain joins TRBV2 to TRBJ2-3; D is uncertain. Trimming removed 9 bases from V and 1 base from J, with 14 bases in between. This CDR3 is built from 14 residues. Germline CDR1 SNHLY, CDR2 FYNNEI. The CDR3 loop is CARFGAIGTDTQYF. The CDR3 DNA is TGTGCCAGGTTCGGAGCAATCGGCACAGATACGCAGTATTTT. Full variable domain (remainder filled in from reference TRBV2 and TRBJ2-3): EPEVTQTPSHQVTQMGQEVILRCVPISNHLYFYWYRQILGQKVEFLVSFYNNEISEKSEIFDDQFSVERPDGSNFTLKIRSTKLEDSAMYFCARFGAIGTDTQYFGPGTRLTVL.

This chain links TRBV28 with TRBJ2-7; possibly TRBD1 for D (6 bases). Trimming shortened V by 5 bases and J by 6 bases, and 20 bases separated the two germline ends. The CDR3 sequence is 15 residues long. Germline V gene data show CDR1 as MDHEN and CDR2 as SYDVKM. The CDR3 coding sequence is TGTGCCAGCAGTCACGACAGGAACCCAATTGCCGAGCAGTACTTC. Protein: CASSHDRNPIAEQYF. Drawing the rest from reference TRBV28 and TRBJ2-7, the complete variable domain is DVKVTQSSRYLVKRTGEKVFLECVQDMDHENMFWYRQDPGLGLRLIYFSYDVKMKEKGDIPEGYSVSREKKERFSLILESASTNQTSMYLCASSHDRNPIAEQYFGPGTRLTVT.

In DNA form, the CDR3 reads TGTGCCAGCACCCAGGGGTTCCAAGAGACCCAGTACTTC. This sequence encodes CASTQGFQETQYF. The chain uses TRBV2 and TRBJ2-5; D might be TRBD1 (6 bases). The germline V and J ends were trimmed by 7 bases and 1 base, with 10 bases remaining between them. The CDR3 is made up of 13 amino acids. CDR1 and CDR2 from the germline V gene are SNHLY and FYNNEI.

The V and J genes are TRBV11-2 and TRBJ1-2; 9 bases align to TRBD1. The germline V gene has CDR1 SGHAT and CDR2 FQNNGV. After removal of 3 bases from V and 6 bases from J, the junction contained 2 bases not matched to a gene. The CDR3 loop spans 13 amino acids. The DNA of the CDR3 is TGTGCCAGCAGCTTCGGACAGGGGAATGGCTACACCTTC. Translated, it gives CASSFGQGNGYTF.

The chain is built from TRBV7-9 and TRBJ2-2; D is unresolved. Deletions cut 5 bases from V and 6 bases from J, with 19 bases between. Germline CDR1 and CDR2: SEHNR and FQNEAQ (reference sequence). The CDR3 length is 16 residues. The CDR3 here is CASSPATVGIAGELFF. CDR3 DNA: TGTGCCAGCAGCCCTGCGACGGTAGGGATCGCCGGGGAGCTGTTTTTT. The variable domain in full, completed from reference TRBV7-9 and TRBJ2-2, reads DTGVSQNPRHKITKRGQNVTFRCDPISEHNRLYWYRQTLGQGPEFLTYFQNEAQLEKSRLLSDRFSAERPKGSFSTLEIQRTEQGDSAMYLCASSPATVGIAGELFFGEGSRLTVL.

The genes are TRBV7-2 and TRBJ2-1; a weak D match, TRBD2 (6 bases). Trimming removed 7 bases at V and 4 bases at J, with 14 bases between. There are 14 residues in the CDR3. Germline-derived CDR1 and CDR2 are SGHTA and FQGNSA. CDR3 amino acids: CASTPGTAYNEQFF. Here the CDR3 DNA reads TGTGCCAGCACCCCCGGGACTGCATACAATGAGCAGTTCTTC.

This clone was counted ten times or more. The V call is TRBV28, the J call TRBJ2-7, with no clear D. The germline V gene has CDR1 MDHEN and CDR2 SYDVKM. The ends were cut back, 5 bases at V and 6 bases at J, with 8 bases in the middle. The CDR3 sequence is 11 residues long. As DNA, the CDR3 is TGTGCCAGCAGTCCCTTGTCCGAGCAGTACTTC. This gives the protein CASSPLSEQYF.

This chain's CDR3 is CASSDRGQPQHF. As DNA, the CDR3 is TGTGCCAGCTCAGACAGGGGTCAGCCCCAGCATTTT. V is TRBV18 and J is TRBJ1-5; TRBD1 matches 8 bases. V gave up 5 bases and J gave up 6 bases; unmatched junction bases: 0. The length of the CDR3 is 12 residues. Germline V gives CDR1 KGHSH, CDR2 LQKENI.

This clone is a singleton in its sample. Additional DNA sequences in this sample encode the identical CDR3. This chain links TRBV7-9 with TRBJ1-4; 7 bases fit TRBD1. The junction had 2 bases not matched to a gene; V was cut back by 2 bases and J by 5 bases. The CDR3 covers 14 residues. CDR1 and CDR2 from the germline V gene are SEHNR and FQNEAQ (reference sequence). The CDR3 sequence is CASSLSRGNEKLFF. Here the CDR3 DNA reads TGTGCCAGCAGCTTAAGCAGGGGGAATGAAAAACTGTTTTTT.

J is TRBJ1-4 and V is TRBV25-1; D uncertain. V was pared by 2 bases and J by 6 bases, with 13 bases between. This CDR3 is 15 amino acids long. CDR1 is MGHDK, CDR2 SYGVNS, per germline. Written as DNA, the CDR3 is TGTGCCAGCAGTGAAGTTAGCAGTTGGGATGAAAAACTGTTTTTT. Translating it yields CASSEVSSWDEKLFF.

This chain joins TRBV4-1 and TRBJ2-7; 8 nucleotides agree with TRBD2. V was pared by 3 bases and J by 2 bases, with 6 bases of the junction left unmatched. CDR1 and CDR2 from the germline V gene are MGHRA and YSYEKL. The CDR3 consists of 15 residues. CDR3 nucleotides: TGCGCCAGCAGCCATGGTACTAGCGGCACCTACGAGCAGTACTTC. This gives the protein CASSHGTSGTYEQYF.

This chain joins TRBV18 and TRBJ2-7, with no clear D. With 2 bases removed from V and 2 bases from J, the gap between germline ends came to 7 bases. The CDR3 covers 13 residues. Per germline, CDR1 KGHSH and CDR2 LQKENI. The CDR3 reads CASSPSRTYEQYF. The DNA of the CDR3 is TGTGCCAGCTCACCAAGTAGGACCTACGAGCAGTACTTC. The whole variable domain, filled in from reference TRBV18 and TRBJ2-7, reads NAGVMQNPRHLVRRRGQEARLRCSPMKGHSHVYWYRQLPEEGLKFMVYLQKENIIDESGMPKERFSAEFPKEGPSILRIQQVVRGDSAAYFCASSPSRTYEQYFGPGTRLTVT.

This clone was observed a handful of times. The CDR3, as DNA: TGCGCCAGCAGCTTGGGACTAGCGTACGGCACAGATACGCAGTATTTT. This sequence encodes CASSLGLAYGTDTQYF. This sequence joins TRBV5-1 and TRBJ2-3; 8 nucleotides agree with TRBD2. Germline V gene sequence: CDR1 SGHRS, CDR2 YFSETQ. CDR3 length equals 16 residues. V shed 0 bases and J 1 base; nucleotides not matched to a gene: 4.

The chain recombines TRBV7-3 with TRBJ2-2; D not certain. V was cut by 2 bases and J by 3 bases, with 7 bases left in between. CDR1 is SGHTA and CDR2 is FQGTGA in the germline V gene. This CDR3 region has 14 residues. The CDR3 region is CASSLGLDTGELFF. The CDR3, as DNA: TGTGCCAGCAGCTTAGGGCTAGACACCGGGGAGCTGTTTTTT.

About this clone itself: Within the sample, other DNA sequences also encode this same CDR3. The chain recombines TRBV18 with TRBJ2-3, with D tentatively TRBD2 (6 bases). V gave up 3 bases and J gave up 1 base, with 11 bases separating them. Germline values: CDR1 KGHSH, CDR2 LQKENI. The CDR3 totals 15 residues. CDR3 sequence reads: CASSPPGLRTDTQYF. The CDR3 bases are TGTGCCAGCTCACCTCCGGGACTTCGCACAGATACGCAGTATTTT.

This chain links TRBV27 with TRBJ1-1; 10 bases map to TRBD1. Losses at the gene ends were 6 bases for V and 5 bases for J; bases not matched to a gene: 9. The CDR3 contains 15 residues. Germline-derived CDR1 and CDR2 are MNHEY and SMNVEV (reference sequence). The CDR3 bases are TGTGCCAGCAGGGAGTCGGACAGGGGGTTAACTGAAGCTTTCTTT. Its protein is CASRESDRGLTEAFF.

The chain links TRBV7-3 to TRBJ2-3, with a possible D match to TRBD1 (6 bases). The CDR3 consists of 21 residues. Germline values: CDR1 SGHTA, CDR2 FQGTGA. V was pared by 1 base and J by 0 bases, with 26 bases between. The CDR3 DNA is TGTGCCAGCAGCTTAAGGACCGGACAGACCATAGGAATTTCTAGCACAGATACGCAGTATTTT. Translating it yields CASSLRTGQTIGISSTDTQYF.

The rearrangement joins TRBV11-2 to TRBJ1-4; 8 bases match TRBD1. In germline, CDR1 is SGHAT, CDR2 FQNNGV. The CDR3 is 15 amino acids. V shed 5 bases and J 8 bases; nucleotides not matched to a gene: 10. Written as DNA, the CDR3 is TGTGCCAGCAGCCCGCACGGGACAGGTGAAGAAAAACTGTTTTTT. This sequence encodes CASSPHGTGEEKLFF.

The chain links TRBV7-8 to TRBJ1-5; 7 bases fit TRBD1. Germline loops: CDR1 SGHVS, CDR2 FQNEAQ. This CDR3 has 14 residues. Trimming cost V 3 bases and J 5 bases; bases outside gene matches: 4. The CDR3 region has the DNA TGTGCCAGCAGCTTTACAGGGGCTTATCAGCCCCAGCATTTT. It specifies CASSFTGAYQPQHF.

This clone was detected a few times. The rearrangement uses TRBV28 and TRBJ2-3; D might be TRBD2 (6 bases). V gave up 3 bases and J gave up 2 bases, with 15 bases separating them. This CDR3 contains 16 residues. Germline V gene data show CDR1 as MDHEN and CDR2 as SYDVKM. In DNA, the CDR3 is TGTGCCAGCAGTTTTAACCGGGAGCGAATCACAGATACGCAGTATTTT. Amino acid sequence: CASSFNRERITDTQYF.

The chain couples TRBV5-1 to TRBJ2-7; D gene ambiguous. The V end lost 4 bases, the J end lost 0 bases, and 11 bases lay between the germline ends. Germline V gene sequence: CDR1 SGHRS, CDR2 YFSETQ. The CDR3 totals 14 residues. As DNA, the CDR3 is TGCGCCAGCAGCCCTCTGTGGGGCTCCTACGAGCAGTACTTC. Its protein is CASSPLWGSYEQYF. Combining the CDR3 with reference TRBV5-1 and TRBJ2-7 gives the whole variable domain KAGVTQTPRYLIKTRGQQVTLSCSPISGHRSVSWYQQTPGQGLQFLFEYFSETQRNKGNFPGRFSGRQFSNSRSEMNVSTLELGDSALYLCASSPLWGSYEQYFGPGTRLTVT.

The sample holds one count of this clone. This chain joins TRBV5-1 and TRBJ2-1; D is perhaps TRBD2 (6 bases). There are 14 residues in the CDR3. Germline V CDR1 and CDR2: SGHRS, YFSETQ. V dropped 4 bases and J dropped 5 bases, with 13 bases sitting between them. The CDR3 reads CASSPGTVNNEQFF. The CDR3 DNA reads TGCGCCAGCAGCCCAGGGACTGTTAACAATGAGCAGTTCTTC.

The rearrangement joins TRBV10-3 to TRBJ1-4; D possibly corresponds to TRBD1 (6 bases). Germline-derived CDR1 and CDR2 are ENHRY and SYGVKD. This CDR3 has 14 amino acids. The germline V and J ends were trimmed by 6 bases and 8 bases, with 16 bases remaining between them. CDR3 coding DNA: TGTGCCATCAGCTCCCAACAGGGTTCGGAAAAACTGTTTTTT. Translating gives CAISSQQGSEKLFF.